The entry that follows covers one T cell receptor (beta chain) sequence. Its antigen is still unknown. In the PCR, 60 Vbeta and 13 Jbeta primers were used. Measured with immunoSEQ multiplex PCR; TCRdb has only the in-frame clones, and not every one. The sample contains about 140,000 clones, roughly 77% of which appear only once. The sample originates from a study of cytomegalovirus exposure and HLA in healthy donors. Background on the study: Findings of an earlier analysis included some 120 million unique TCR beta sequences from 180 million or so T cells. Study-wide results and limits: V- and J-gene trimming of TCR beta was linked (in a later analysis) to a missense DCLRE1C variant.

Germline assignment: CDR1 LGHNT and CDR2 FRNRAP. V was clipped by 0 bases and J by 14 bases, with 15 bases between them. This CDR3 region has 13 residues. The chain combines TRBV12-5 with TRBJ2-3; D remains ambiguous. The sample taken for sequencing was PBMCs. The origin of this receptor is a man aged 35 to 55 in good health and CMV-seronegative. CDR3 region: CASGLVRNSSPYF. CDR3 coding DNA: TGTGCTAGTGGTTTGGTACGGAACAGTTCGCCGTATTTT. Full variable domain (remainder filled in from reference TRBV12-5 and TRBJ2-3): DARVTQTPRHKVTEMGQEVTMRCQPILGHNTVFWYRQTMMQGLELLAYFRNRAPLDDSGMPKDRFSAEMPDATLATLKIQPSEPRDSAVYFCASGLVRNSSPYFGPGTRLTVL.